The 16 T cell receptor beta chains below all came from one sample that was sequenced in a study of blood T cell repertoires in COVID-19. Here immunoSEQ multiplex PCR was the method, and the copy in TCRdb shows in-frame clones only, minus some. The table lists 90,000 to 150,000 clones, roughly 84% of them singletons, with 3.5% to 4.5% in the top ten. Input material: peripheral blood. The receptors come from a man aged 55-75 years with acute or convalescent COVID-19.

V is TRBV19 and J is TRBJ2-7, with D maybe TRBD1 (5 bases). CDR1 is LNHDA, CDR2 SQIVND, per germline (reference sequence). V was trimmed by 5 bases and J by 0 bases, leaving 11 bases between them. This CDR3 has 14 amino acids. For the CDR3, the DNA is TGTGCCAGTAGTGACCGCCAGGGCTCCTACGAGCAGTACTTC. Translating it yields CASSDRQGSYEQYF.

This clone was seen more than once but under ten times. V gene TRBV6-6 combines with J gene TRBJ1-6, with D possibly being TRBD1 (5 bases). Trimming left V 3 bases short and J 14 bases short, with 20 bases between. Germline values: CDR1 MNHNY, CDR2 SVGAGI (reference sequence). The CDR3 is 15 amino acids. CDR3 in amino acids: CASSYPERGKSALHF. The DNA for the CDR3 is TGTGCCAGCAGTTATCCTGAGCGGGGGAAATCGGCCCTCCACTTT.

The gene calls are TRBV10-3 and TRBJ2-5; the D gene is possibly TRBD2 (6 bases). V lost 2 bases to trimming and J lost 7 bases, with 23 bases between them. Germline CDR1 ENHRY, CDR2 SYGVKD. This CDR3 has 17 residues. The CDR3 region is CAISEPGGAAGVGTQYF. CDR3 DNA: TGTGCCATCAGTGAGCCCGGCGGGGCCGCCGGGGTTGGGACCCAGTACTTC.

The rearrangement joins TRBV6-6 to TRBJ1-2; D is possibly TRBD1 (6 bases). This CDR3 is 17 amino acids long. CDR1 is MNHNY and CDR2 is SVGAGI in the germline V gene (reference sequence). V was clipped by 5 bases and J by 4 bases, with 23 bases between them. CDR3 sequence reads: CASSPDSGQRRFYGYTF. CDR3 DNA: TGTGCCAGCAGTCCAGACTCTGGACAGCGTCGCTTCTATGGCTACACCTTC.

V and J are TRBV5-1 and TRBJ2-3; tentative D call: TRBD1 (6 bases). The ends were cut back, 6 bases at V and 4 bases at J, with 12 bases in the middle. The CDR3 spans 13 residues. Germline-derived CDR1 and CDR2 are SGHRS and YFSETQ. DNA for the CDR3: TGCGCCAGCACCGCCACAGGGTCAGATACGCAGTATTTT. It specifies CASTATGSDTQYF.

V gene TRBV6-6 combines with J gene TRBJ2-7; the D gene is possibly TRBD1 (6 bases). The CDR3 sequence is 14 residues long. The V and J ends lost 2 bases and 3 bases respectively, with 11 bases between them. Germline CDR1 reads MNHNY; CDR2 reads SVGAGI (reference sequence). The CDR3 reads CASSYGTGFYEQYF. In DNA form, the CDR3 reads TGTGCCAGCAGTTACGGCACAGGGTTCTACGAGCAGTACTTC.

V and J are TRBV14 and TRBJ2-6; 7 nucleotides line up with TRBD2. Trimming cost V 4 bases and J 0 bases; bases outside gene matches: 0. The V gene's germline CDR1 is SGHDN and CDR2 FVKESK. This CDR3 region has 15 residues. CDR3 in DNA: TGTGCCAGCAGCCGGGGGGGCTCTGGGGCCAACGTCCTGACTTTC. As protein: CASSRGGSGANVLTF.

The V call is TRBV15, the J call TRBJ1-2; weak D call: TRBD1 (6 bases). The germline V gene encodes CDR1 LNHNV and CDR2 YYDKDF (reference sequence). There are 11 residues in the CDR3. Trimming pared 6 bases from V and 7 bases from J, leaving 9 bases between. The CDR3 region has the DNA TGTGCCACCAGAGGGGGGGGTGGCTACACCTTC. Residues: CATRGGGGYTF.

The chain combines TRBV14 with TRBJ2-7; TRBD2 matches 11 bases. V lost 0 bases to trimming and J lost 4 bases; unmatched junction nucleotides: 5. The CDR3 has 16 amino acids. Germline V gene sequence: CDR1 SGHDN, CDR2 FVKESK. CDR3 coding DNA: TGTGCCAGCAGCCAAGATCTGAGACTAGCGGGGTACGAGCAGTACTTC. Amino acid sequence: CASSQDLRLAGYEQYF. The whole variable domain, filled in from reference TRBV14 and TRBJ2-7, reads EAGVTQFPSHSVIEKGQTVTLRCDPISGHDNLYWYRRVMGKEIKFLLHFVKESKQDESGMPNNRFLAERTGGTYSTLKVQPAELEDSGVYFCASSQDLRLAGYEQYFGPGTRLTVT.

The V and J genes are TRBV21-1 and TRBJ1-2; the DNA was not compared with TRBD1, the D call given in the table. TRBV21-1 is designated a pseudogene. CDR3 length equals 15 residues. DNA for the CDR3: TGTGCCAGCAGCACCCGGGACAGGGGGGACTATGGCTACACCTTC. This encodes CASSTRDRGDYGYTF.

The chain uses TRBV5-4 and TRBJ2-1, with 8 bases fitting TRBD2. J was trimmed by 7 bases and V by 2 bases; bases with no gene match: 11. The CDR3 extends over 16 amino acids. CDR1 is SGHNT, CDR2 YYREEE, per germline (reference sequence). The CDR3 nucleotides are TGTGCCAGCAGCTTTAGGGCAGCGGGAGATAGGAATGAGCAGTTCTTC. Protein sequence: CASSFRAAGDRNEQFF.

The chain joins TRBV9 to TRBJ2-7, with a possible D match to TRBD1 (6 bases). This CDR3 region has 15 residues. V was pared by 2 bases and J by 0 bases, with 12 bases between. Per the germline V gene, CDR1 is SGDLS and CDR2 is YYNGEE. CDR3 protein: CASSVEGQSSYEQYF. DNA of the CDR3: TGTGCCAGCAGCGTCGAAGGACAGAGCTCCTACGAGCAGTACTTC.

J is TRBJ1-2 and V is TRBV6-5; D call uncertain. This CDR3 comprises 15 residues. V was pared by 2 bases and J by 4 bases, with 14 bases between. CDR1 and CDR2 (germline): MNHEY, SVGAGI. CDR3 loop: CASSYGSGEGYGYTF. The CDR3 DNA reads TGTGCCAGCAGTTACGGGTCCGGAGAGGGCTATGGCTACACCTTC.

This clone was counted a few times. This chain links TRBV7-9 with TRBJ2-5; tentatively, D is TRBD2 (6 bases). Trimming removed 7 bases from V and 13 bases from J, with 16 bases in between. The CDR3 runs 11 residues. Germline CDR1 is SEHNR and CDR2 is FQNEAQ (reference sequence). The CDR3, as DNA: TGTGCCAGCACCATGGGAAGGGAGGCGTACTTC. The encoded protein is CASTMGREAYF.

The V and J genes are TRBV6-5 and TRBJ2-7, with a weak D call TRBD1 (5 bases). Trimming removed 8 bases from V and 2 bases from J, with 10 bases in between. The CDR3 length is 12 residues. Germline V gives CDR1 MNHEY, CDR2 SVGAGI. The chain's CDR3 is CASLDTTYEQYF. The DNA of the CDR3 is TGTGCCAGCCTGGACACAACCTACGAGCAGTACTTC.

The chain has TRBV28 and TRBJ2-1; no definite D call. This CDR3 region has 14 residues. Germline V gene sequence: CDR1 MDHEN, CDR2 SYDVKM. Trimming left V 3 bases short and J 4 bases short, with 10 bases between. This chain's CDR3 is CASSLGSLYNEQFF. CDR3 sequence (DNA): TGTGCCAGCAGTTTGGGCAGTCTTTACAATGAGCAGTTCTTC.